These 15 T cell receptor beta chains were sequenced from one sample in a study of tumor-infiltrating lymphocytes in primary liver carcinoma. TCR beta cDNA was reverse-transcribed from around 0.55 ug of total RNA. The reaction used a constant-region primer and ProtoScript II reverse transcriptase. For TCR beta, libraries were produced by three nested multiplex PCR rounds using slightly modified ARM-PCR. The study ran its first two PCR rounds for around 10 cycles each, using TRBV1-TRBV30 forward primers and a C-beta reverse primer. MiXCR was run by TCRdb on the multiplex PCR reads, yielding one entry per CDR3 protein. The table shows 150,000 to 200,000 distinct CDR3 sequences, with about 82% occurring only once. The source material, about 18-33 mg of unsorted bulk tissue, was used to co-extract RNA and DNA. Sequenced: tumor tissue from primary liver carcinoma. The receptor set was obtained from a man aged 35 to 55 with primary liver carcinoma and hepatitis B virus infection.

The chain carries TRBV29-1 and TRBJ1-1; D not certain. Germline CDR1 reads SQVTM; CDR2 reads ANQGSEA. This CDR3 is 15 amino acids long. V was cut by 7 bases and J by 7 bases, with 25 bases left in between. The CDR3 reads CSAFPGWAMSIEAFF. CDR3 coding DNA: TGCAGCGCTTTCCCGGGTTGGGCAATGAGCATTGAAGCTTTCTTT.

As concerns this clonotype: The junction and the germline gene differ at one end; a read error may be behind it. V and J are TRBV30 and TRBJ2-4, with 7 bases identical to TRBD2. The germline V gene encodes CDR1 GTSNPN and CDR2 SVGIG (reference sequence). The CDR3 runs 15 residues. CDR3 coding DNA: TGTGCCTGGAGTAACCGGGGGGTAAGCAAAATCATTCAGTACTTC. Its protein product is CAWSNRGVSKIIQYF.

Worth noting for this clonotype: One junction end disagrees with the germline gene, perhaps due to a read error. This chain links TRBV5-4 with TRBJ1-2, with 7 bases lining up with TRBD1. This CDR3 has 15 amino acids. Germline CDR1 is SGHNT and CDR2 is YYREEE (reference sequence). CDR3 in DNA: TGTGCCAGCAATCCGGAGGGGGCAGTGGACTATGGTTACACCTTC. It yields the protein CASNPEGAVDYGYTF. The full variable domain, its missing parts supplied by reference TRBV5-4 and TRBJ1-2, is ETGVTQSPTHLIKTRGQQVTLRCSSQSGHNTVSWYQQALGQGPQFIFQYYREEENGRGNFPPRFSGLQFPNYSSELNVNALELDDSALYLCASNPEGAVDYGYTFGSGTRLTVV.

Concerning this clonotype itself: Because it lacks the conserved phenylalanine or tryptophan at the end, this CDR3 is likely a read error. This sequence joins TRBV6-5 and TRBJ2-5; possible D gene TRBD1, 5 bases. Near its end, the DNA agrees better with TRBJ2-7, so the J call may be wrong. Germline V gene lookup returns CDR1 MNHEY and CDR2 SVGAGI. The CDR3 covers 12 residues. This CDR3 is CASSSSGYEQYS. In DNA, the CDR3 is TGTGCAAGCAGTTCCTCAGGGTACGAGCAGTACTCC.

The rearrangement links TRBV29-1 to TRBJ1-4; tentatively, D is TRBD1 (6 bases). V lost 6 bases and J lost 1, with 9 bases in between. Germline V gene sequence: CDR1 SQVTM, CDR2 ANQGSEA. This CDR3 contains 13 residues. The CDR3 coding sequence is TGCAGCGTCAAGACAGGAACTAATGAAAAACTGTTTTTT. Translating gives CSVKTGTNEKLFF.

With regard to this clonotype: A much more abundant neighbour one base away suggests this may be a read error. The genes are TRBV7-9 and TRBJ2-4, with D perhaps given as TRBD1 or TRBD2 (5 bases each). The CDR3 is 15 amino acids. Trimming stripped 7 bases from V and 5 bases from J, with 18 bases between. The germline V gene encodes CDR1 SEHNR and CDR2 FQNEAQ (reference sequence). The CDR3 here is CASIPRQRGENIQYF. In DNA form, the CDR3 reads TGTGCCAGCATCCCGCGACAGAGAGGGGAAAACATTCAGTACTTC.

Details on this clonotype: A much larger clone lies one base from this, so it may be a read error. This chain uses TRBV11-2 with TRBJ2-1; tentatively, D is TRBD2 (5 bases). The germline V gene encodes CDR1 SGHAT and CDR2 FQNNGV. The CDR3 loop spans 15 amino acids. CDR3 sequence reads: CASSVDLASYNEQFF. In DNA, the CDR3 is TGTGCCAGCAGCGTAGATCTAGCCTCCTACAATGAGCAGTTCTTC.

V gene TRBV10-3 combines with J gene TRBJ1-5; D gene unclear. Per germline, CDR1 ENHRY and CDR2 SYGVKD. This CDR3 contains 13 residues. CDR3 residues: CAISGGENQPQHF. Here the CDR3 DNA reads TGTGCTATAAGTGGCGGGGAGAATCAGCCCCAGCATTTT.

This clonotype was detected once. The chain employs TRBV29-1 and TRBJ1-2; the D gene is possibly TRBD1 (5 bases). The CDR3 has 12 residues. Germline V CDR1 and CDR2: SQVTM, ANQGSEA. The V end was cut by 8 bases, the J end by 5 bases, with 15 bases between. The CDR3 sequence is CSMVQETYGYTF. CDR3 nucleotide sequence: TGCAGCATGGTACAGGAGACATATGGCTACACCTTC.

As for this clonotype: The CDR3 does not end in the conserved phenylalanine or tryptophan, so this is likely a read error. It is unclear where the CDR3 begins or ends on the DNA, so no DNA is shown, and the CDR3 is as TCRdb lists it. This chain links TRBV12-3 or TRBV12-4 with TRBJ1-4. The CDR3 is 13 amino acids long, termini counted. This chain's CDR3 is CASSLVGTEKVFY.

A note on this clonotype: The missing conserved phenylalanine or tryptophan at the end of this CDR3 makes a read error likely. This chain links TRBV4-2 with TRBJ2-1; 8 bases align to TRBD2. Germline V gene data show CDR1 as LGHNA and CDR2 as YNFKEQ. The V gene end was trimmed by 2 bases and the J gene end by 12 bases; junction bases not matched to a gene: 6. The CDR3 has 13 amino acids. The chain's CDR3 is CASSQPGLVVQFC. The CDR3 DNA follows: TGTGCCAGCAGCCAACCGGGACTAGTGGTGCAGTTCTGC.

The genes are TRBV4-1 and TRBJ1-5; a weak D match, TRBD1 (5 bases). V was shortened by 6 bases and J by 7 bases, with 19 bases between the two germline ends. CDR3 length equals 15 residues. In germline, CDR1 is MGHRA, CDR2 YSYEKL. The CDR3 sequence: CASSPIEGRDQPQHF. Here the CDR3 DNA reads TGCGCCAGCAGTCCCATAGAGGGGAGGGACCAGCCCCAGCATTTT.

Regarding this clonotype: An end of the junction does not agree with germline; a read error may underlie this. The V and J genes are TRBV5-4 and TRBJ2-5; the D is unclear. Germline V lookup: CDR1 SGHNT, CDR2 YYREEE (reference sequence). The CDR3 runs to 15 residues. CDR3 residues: CASTLNGHGQETHYF. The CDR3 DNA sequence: TGTGCCAGCACCTTGAACGGGCACGGCCAAGAGACCCATTACTTC.

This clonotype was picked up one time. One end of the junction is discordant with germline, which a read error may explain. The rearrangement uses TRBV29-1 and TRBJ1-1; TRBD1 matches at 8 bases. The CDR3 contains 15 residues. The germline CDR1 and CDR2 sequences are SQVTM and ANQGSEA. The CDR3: CSVAGGLLLDTEAFF. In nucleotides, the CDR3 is TGCAGCGTGGCAGGGGGCCTCCTCCTGGACACTGAAGCTTTTTTT.

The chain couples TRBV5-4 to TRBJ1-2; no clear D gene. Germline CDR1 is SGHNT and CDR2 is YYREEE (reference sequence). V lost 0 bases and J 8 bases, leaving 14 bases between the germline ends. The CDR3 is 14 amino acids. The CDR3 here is CASSLGSDSGGYTF. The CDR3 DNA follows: TGTGCCAGCAGCTTGGGCTCTGATTCGGGAGGCTACACCTTC.